This TCR beta chain was recovered during a study of T cells after yellow fever vaccination. This CDR3 contains 13 residues. Trimming removed 3 bases at V and 3 bases at J, with 6 bases between. Germline lookup yields CDR1 SGHTA and CDR2 FQGNSA. One entry per CDR3 protein, called by TCRdb with MiXCR from the 5' RACE reads. The data show hundreds of thousands of distinct CDR3 sequences, around 6.4% seen once. The clonotype was recovered from a man aged 25-40 years who received the YFV17D yellow fever vaccine. Sequencing used PBMCs, obtained 5 days after the yellow fever booster vaccination. This rearrangement joins TRBV7-2 to TRBJ2-1; no clear D gene. The CDR3 region has the DNA TGTGCCAGCAGCTTTGATAGCTACAATGAGCAGTTCTTC. Encoded protein: CASSFDSYNEQFF.